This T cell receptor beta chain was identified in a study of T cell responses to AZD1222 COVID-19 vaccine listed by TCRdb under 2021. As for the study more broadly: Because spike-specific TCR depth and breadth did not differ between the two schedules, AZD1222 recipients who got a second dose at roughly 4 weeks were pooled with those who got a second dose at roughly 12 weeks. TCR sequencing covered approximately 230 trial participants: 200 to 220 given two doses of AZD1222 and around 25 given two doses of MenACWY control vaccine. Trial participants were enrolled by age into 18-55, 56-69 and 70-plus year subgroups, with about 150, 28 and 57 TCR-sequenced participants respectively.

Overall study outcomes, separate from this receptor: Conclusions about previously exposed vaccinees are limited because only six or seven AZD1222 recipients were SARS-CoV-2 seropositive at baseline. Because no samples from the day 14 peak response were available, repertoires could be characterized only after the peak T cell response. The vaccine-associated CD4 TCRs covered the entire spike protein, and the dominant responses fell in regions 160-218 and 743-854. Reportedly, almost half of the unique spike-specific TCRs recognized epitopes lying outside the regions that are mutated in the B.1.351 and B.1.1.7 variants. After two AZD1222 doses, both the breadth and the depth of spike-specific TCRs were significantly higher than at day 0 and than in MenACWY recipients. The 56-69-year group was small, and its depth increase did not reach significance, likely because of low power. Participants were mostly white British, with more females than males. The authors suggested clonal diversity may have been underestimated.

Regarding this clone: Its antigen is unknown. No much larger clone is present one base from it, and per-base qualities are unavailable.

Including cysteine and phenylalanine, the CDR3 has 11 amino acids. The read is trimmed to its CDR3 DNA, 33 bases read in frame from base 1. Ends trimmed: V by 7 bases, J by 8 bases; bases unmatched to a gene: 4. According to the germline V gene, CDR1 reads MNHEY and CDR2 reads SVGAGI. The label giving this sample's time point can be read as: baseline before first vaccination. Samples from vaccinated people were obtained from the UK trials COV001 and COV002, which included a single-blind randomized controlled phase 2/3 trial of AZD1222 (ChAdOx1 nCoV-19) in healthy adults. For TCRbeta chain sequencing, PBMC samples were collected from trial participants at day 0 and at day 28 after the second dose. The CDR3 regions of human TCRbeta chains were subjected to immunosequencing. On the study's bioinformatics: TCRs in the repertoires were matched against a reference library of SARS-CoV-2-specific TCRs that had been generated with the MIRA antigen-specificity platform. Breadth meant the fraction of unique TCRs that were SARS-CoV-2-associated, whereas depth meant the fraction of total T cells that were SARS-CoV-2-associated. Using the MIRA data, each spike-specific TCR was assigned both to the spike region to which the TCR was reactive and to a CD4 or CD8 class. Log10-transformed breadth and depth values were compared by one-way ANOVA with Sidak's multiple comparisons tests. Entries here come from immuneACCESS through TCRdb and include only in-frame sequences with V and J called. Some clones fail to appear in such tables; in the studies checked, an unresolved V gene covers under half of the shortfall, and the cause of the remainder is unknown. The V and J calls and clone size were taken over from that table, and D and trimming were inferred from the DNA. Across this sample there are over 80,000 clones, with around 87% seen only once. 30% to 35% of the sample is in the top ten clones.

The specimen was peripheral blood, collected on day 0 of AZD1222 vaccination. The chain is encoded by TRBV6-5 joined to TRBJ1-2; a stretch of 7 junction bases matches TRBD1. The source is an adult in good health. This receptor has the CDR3 CASKGAIGYTF. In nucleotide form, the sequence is TGTGCCAGCAAGGGGGCGATAGGCTACACCTTC.